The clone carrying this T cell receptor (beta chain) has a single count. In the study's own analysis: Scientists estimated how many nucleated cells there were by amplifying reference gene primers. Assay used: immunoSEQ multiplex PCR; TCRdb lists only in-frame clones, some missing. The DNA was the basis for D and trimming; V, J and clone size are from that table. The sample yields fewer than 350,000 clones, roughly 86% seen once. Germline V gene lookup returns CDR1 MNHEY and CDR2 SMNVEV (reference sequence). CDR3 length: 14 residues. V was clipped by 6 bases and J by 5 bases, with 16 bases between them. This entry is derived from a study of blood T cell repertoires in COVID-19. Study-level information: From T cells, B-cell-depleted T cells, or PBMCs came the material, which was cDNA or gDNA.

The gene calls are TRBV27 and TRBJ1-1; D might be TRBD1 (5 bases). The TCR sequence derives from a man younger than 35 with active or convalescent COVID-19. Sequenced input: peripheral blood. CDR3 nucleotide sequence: TGTGCCAGCAGCCTAAACCGGGGGACGACTGAAGCTTTCTTT. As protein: CASSLNRGTTEAFF.